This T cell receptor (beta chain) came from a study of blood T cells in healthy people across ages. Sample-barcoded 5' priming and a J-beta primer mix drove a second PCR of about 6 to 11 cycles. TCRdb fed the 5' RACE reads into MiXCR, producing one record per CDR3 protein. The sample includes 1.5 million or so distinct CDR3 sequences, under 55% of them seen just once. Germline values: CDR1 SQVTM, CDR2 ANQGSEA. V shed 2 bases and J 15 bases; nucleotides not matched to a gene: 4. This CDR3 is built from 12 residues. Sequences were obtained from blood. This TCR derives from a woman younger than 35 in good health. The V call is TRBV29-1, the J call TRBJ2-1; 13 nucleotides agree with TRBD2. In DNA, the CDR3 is TGCAGCGTTGAACGACTAGCGGGGGGAGGGTTCTTC. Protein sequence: CSVERLAGGGFF.